The sample holds many counts of the clone carrying this TCR beta chain. Its antigen remains unidentified. This CDR3 has 16 amino acids. In germline, CDR1 is PRHDT, CDR2 FYEKMQ (reference sequence). V lost 1 base to trimming and J lost 1 base; unmatched junction nucleotides: 4. These data are taken from a study of human T cells and chemical hapten exposure. Study outcomes and limitations: The number of TCRs above 1 in 1000 frequency did not change after DPC sensitization.

Each cDNA molecule in the library carried unique molecular identifiers. In the study's own analysis: The median was about 100,000 TCRs per sample, ranging about 20,000 to 700,000. TCRdb reanalysed the RACE reads using MiXCR and keeps one entry per CDR3 protein. The V and J calls, along with clone size, are taken from TCRdb and not from the paper's own processing. Of 35,000 to 50,000 distinct CDR3 sequences listed, about 3.7% are singletons. Time point indicated: healthy volunteer bleed at 6 weeks. Total RNA extraction was carried out from unfractionated whole blood. The sequenced material came from whole blood. The gene calls are TRBV13 and TRBJ2-5, with TRBD2 identical over 9 bases. The receptor's source is a human donor in good health. Some clones in this sample may be carry-over from other donors' samples. The CDR3 loop reads CASSLEPSGTQETQYF. The CDR3 DNA is TGTGCCAGCAGCTTAGAACCTAGCGGGACCCAAGAGACCCAGTACTTC.